The entry that follows covers one TCR beta chain sequence. The antigen remains undetermined. As to time point: baseline, week 1 (first vaccination visit). Treatment given: pre-vaccination baseline after standard-of-care therapy. V lost 0 bases and J lost 5, with 11 bases in between. The CDR3 spans 14 residues. Germline lookup yields CDR1 SGDLS and CDR2 YYNGEE. This record comes from a study of a mutant IDH1 vaccine in newly diagnosed glioma. Study-wide findings and caveats: Pseudoprogression appeared independent of alterations in top peripheral clonotypes.

Libraries were prepared by immunoSEQ multiplex PCR; TCRdb keeps only in-frame clonotypes and omits some of them. The data show tens of thousands of clones, approximately 90% seen once. The rearrangement uses TRBV9 and TRBJ1-1, with D possibly matching TRBD1 (6 bases). This receptor was taken from a young man with glioma. The sequencing here drew on PBMCs, taken from a glioma patient treated with radiotherapy, temozolomide or both. CDR3 nucleotide sequence: TGTGCCAGCAGCGTAGGAGGGGGAAAGACTGAAGCTTTCTTT. Protein product: CASSVGGGKTEAFF.